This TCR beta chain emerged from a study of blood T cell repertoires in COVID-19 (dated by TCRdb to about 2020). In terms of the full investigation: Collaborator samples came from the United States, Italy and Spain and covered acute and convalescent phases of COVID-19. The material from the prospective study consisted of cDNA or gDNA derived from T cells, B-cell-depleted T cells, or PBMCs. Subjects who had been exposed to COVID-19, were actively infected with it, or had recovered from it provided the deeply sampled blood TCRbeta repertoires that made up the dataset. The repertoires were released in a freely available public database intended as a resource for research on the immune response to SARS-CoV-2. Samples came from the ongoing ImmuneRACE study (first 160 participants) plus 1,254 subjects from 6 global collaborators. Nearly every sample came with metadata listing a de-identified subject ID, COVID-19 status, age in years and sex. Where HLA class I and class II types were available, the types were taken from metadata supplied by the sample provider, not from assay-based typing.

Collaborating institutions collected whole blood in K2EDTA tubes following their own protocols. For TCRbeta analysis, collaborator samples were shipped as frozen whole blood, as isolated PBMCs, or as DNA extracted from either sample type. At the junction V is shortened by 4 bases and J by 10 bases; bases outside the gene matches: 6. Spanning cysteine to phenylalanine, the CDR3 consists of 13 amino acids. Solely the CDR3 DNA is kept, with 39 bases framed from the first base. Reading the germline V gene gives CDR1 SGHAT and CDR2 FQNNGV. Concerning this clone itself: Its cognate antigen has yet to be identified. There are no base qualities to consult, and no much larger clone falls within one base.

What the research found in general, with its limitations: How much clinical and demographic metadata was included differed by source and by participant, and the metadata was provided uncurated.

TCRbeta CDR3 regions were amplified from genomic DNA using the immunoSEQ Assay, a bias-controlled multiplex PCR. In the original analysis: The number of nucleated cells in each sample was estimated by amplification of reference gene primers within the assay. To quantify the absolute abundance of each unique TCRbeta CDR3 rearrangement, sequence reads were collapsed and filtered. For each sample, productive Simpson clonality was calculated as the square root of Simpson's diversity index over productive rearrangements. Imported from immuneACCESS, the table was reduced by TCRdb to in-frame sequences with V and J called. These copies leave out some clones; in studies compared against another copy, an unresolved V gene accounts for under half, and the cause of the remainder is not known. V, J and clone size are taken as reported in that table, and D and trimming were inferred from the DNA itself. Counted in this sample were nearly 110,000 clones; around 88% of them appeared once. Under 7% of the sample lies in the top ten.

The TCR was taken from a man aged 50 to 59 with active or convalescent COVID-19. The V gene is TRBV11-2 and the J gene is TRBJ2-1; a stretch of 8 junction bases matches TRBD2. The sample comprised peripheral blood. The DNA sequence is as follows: TGTGCCAGCAGCTCCGGACTAGCAGGGGAGCAGTTCTTC. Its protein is CASSSGLAGEQFF. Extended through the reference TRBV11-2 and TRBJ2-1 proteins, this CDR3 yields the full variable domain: EAGVAQSPRYKIIEKRQSVAFWCNPISGHATLYWYQQILGQGPKLLIQFQNNGVVDDSQLPKDRFSAERLKGVDSTLKIQPAKLEDSAVYLCASSSGLAGEQFFGPGTRLTVL.